This T cell receptor (beta chain) was captured in a study of CD8 T cells in ankylosing spondylitis. For TCR beta, libraries came from quantitative 5'-RACE with molecular barcodes. One entry per CDR3 protein results from TCRdb running MiXCR on the 5' RACE reads. The sample records fewer than 450,000 distinct CDR3 sequences, more than 15% being singletons. The CDR3 loop spans 15 amino acids. Germline loops: CDR1 SGHRS, CDR2 YFSETQ. V dropped 9 bases and J dropped 1 base, with 17 bases sitting between them. This clonotype was picked up a small number of times. The target antigen is unknown. General observations from the study: It appeared that ankylosing spondylitis blood was characterized by a TCR beta motif of several highly homologous variants. Significantly higher representation of disease-linked clones was reported for matched ankylosing spondylitis synovial fluid.

The rearrangement uses TRBV5-1 and TRBJ1-3, with D hard to call. This TCR was recovered from a male donor with ankylosing spondylitis. Sequenced: blood, either unsorted or a sorted T cell fraction (not recorded which). The CDR3 region is CATCVVRQSGNTIYF. Written as DNA, the CDR3 is TGCGCCACCTGTGTAGTGAGACAATCTGGAAACACCATATATTTT.